This T cell receptor (beta chain) is drawn from a study of T cell responses to AZD1222 COVID-19 vaccine. As concerns this clone: Its specificity is unknown.

Study-wide findings and caveats: Mostly white British, mostly female donors; authors suggested clonal diversity may be underestimated. Nearly half of unique spike-specific TCRs reportedly avoided B.1.351 and B.1.1.7 mutated regions.

Germline assignment: CDR1 SGHVS and CDR2 FQNEAQ. Unmatched junction bases numbered 7, after V lost 0 bases and J lost 0 bases. The CDR3 sequence is 17 residues long. TCRdb's table, derived via immunoSEQ multiplex PCR, lists solely in-frame clones and lacks some. Here the sample spans 84,000 or so clones, about 85% being singletons. Sample: peripheral blood, taken on day 0 of AZD1222 vaccination. This chain links TRBV7-8 with TRBJ2-7; 8 bases agree with TRBD2. This TCR came from an adult in good health. CDR3 protein: CASSLADSGISSYEQYF. Written as DNA, the CDR3 is TGTGCCAGCAGCTTAGCTGATAGCGGGATTAGCTCCTACGAGCAGTACTTC.